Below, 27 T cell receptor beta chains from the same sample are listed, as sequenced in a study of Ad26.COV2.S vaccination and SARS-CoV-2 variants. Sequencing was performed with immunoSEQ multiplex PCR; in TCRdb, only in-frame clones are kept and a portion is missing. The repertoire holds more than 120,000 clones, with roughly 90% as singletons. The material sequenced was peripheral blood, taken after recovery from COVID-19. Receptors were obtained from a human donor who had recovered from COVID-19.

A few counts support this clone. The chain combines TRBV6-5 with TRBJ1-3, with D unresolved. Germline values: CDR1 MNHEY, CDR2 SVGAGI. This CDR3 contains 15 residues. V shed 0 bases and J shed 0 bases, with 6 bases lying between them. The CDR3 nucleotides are TGTGCCAGCAGTTACTCGACGGGCTCTGGAAACACCATATATTTT. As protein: CASSYSTGSGNTIYF.

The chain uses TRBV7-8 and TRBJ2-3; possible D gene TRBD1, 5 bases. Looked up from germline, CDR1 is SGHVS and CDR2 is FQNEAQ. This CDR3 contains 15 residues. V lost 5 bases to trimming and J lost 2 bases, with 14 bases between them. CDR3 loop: CASSPDTVYTDTQYF. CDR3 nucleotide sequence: TGTGCCAGCAGCCCGGACACGGTGTACACAGATACGCAGTATTTT.

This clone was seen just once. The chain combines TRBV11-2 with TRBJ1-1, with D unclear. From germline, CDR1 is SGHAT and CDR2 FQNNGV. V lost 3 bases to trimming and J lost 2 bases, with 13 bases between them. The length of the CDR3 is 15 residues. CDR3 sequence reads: CASSFQLAINTEAFF. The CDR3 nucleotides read TGTGCCAGCAGCTTCCAGTTGGCTATTAACACTGAAGCTTTCTTT.

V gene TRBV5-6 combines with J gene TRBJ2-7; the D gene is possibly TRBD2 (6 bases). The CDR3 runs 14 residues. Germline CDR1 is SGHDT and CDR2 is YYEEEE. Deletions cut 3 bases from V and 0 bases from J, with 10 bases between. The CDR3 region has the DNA TGTGCCAGCAGCTCGGGACTGAGCTCCTACGAGCAGTACTTC. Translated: CASSSGLSSYEQYF.

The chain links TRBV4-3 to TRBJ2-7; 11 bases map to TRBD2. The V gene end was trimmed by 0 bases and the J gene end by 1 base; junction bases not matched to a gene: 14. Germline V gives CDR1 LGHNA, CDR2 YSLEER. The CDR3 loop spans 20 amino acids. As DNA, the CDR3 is TGCGCCAGCAGCCAAGATACGGTTGGACTAGCGGGTCCCCAGTCCTACGAGCAGTACTTC. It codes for CASSQDTVGLAGPQSYEQYF.

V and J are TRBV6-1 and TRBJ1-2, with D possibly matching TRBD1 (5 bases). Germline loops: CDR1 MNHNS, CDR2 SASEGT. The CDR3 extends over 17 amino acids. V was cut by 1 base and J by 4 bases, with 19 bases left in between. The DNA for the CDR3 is TGTGCCAGCAGTGAAGGAGGAGCAGGGAGCCTCGGCTATGGCTACACCTTC. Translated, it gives CASSEGGAGSLGYGYTF.

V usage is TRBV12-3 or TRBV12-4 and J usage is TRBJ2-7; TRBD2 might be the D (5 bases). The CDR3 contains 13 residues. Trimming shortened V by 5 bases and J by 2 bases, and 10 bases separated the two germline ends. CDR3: CASSPPGTYEQYF. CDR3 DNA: TGTGCCAGCAGTCCCCCCGGGACCTACGAGCAGTACTTC.

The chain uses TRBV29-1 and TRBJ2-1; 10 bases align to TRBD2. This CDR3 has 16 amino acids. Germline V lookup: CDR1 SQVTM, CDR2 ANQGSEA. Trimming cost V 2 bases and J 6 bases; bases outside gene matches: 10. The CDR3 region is CSVEPIFSGGPNEQFF. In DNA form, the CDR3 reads TGCAGCGTTGAACCGATTTTTAGCGGGGGGCCCAATGAGCAGTTCTTC.

The CDR3 reads CASSYGVMTNYEQYF. CDR3 nucleotide sequence: TGTGCCAGCAGTTACGGAGTCATGACTAACTACGAGCAGTACTTC. The rearrangement uses TRBV6-2 or TRBV6-3 and TRBJ2-7; D possibly corresponds to TRBD2 (5 bases). V was cut by 2 bases and J by 3 bases, with 14 bases left in between. The CDR3 consists of 15 residues. CDR1 and CDR2 (germline): MNHEY, SVGEGT.

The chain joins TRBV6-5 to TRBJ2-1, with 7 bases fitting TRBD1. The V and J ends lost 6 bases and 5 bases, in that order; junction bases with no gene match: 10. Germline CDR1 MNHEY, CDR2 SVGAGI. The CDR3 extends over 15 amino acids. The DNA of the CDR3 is TGTGCCAGCAGCCTCGGGACAGTAAATAACAATGAGCAGTTCTTC. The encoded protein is CASSLGTVNNNEQFF.

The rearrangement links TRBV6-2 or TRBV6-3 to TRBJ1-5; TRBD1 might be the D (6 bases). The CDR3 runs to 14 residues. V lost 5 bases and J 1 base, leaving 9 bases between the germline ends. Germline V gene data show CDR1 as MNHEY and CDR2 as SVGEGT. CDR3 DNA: TGTGCCAGCAGTACAGGGACCAGCAATCAGCCCCAGCATTTT. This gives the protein CASSTGTSNQPQHF.

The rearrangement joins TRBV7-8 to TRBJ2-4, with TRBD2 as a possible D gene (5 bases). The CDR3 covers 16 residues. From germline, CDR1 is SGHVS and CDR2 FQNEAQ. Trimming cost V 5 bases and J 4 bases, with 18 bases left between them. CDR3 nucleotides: TGTGCCAGCAGCCCACCCGACTACCCACTTAAAAACATTCAGTACTTC. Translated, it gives CASSPPDYPLKNIQYF.

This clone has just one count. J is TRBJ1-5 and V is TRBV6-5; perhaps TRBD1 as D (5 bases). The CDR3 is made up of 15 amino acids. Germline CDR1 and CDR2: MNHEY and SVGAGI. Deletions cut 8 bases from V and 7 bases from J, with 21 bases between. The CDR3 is CASHKDNPRGQPQHF. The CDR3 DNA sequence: TGTGCCAGCCATAAGGATAACCCCCGGGGGCAGCCCCAGCATTTT.

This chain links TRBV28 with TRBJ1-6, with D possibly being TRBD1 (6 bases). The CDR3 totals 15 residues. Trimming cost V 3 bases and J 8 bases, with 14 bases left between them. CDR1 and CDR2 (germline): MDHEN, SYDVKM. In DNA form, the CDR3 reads TGTGCCAGCAGTTTCATGGCACAGGGCTATTCACCCCTCCACTTT. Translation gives CASSFMAQGYSPLHF.

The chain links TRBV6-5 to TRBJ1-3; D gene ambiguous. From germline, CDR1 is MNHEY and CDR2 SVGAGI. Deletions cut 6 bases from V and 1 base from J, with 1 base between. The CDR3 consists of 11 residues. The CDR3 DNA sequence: TGTGCCAGCAGGTCTGGAAACACCATATATTTT. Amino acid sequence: CASRSGNTIYF.

The CDR3 bases are TGTGCCTGGAGCGGGGGCGCCAGGGAGACCCAGTACTTC. This sequence encodes CAWSGGARETQYF. The V gene is TRBV30, the J gene TRBJ2-5; the D call may be TRBD1 or TRBD2 (6 bases each). This CDR3 spans 13 amino acids. Looked up from germline, CDR1 is GTSNPN and CDR2 is SVGIG (reference sequence). V was clipped by 3 bases and J by 5 bases, with 13 bases between them. Looking up the rest from reference TRBV30 and TRBJ2-5 gives the full variable domain: SQTIHQWPATLVQPVGSPLSLECTVEGTSNPNLYWYRQAAGRGLQLLFYSVGIGQISSEVPQNLSASRPQDRQFILSSKKLLLSDSGFYLCAWSGGARETQYFGPGTRLLVL.

CDR3 bases: TGTGCCAGCAGCTTCCTAGGCAGGATGTCCTACAATGAGCAGTTCTTC. It specifies CASSFLGRMSYNEQFF. The V gene is TRBV11-2, the J gene TRBJ2-1; D gene unclear. With 3 bases removed from V and 1 base from J, the gap between germline ends came to 13 bases. This CDR3 is built from 16 residues. The germline V gene has CDR1 SGHAT and CDR2 FQNNGV.

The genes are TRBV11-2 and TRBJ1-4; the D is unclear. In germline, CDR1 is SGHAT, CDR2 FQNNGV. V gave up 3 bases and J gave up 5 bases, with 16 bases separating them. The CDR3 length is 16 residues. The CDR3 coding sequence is TGTGCCAGCAGCTTGGGTATCCGAAGGCCGAATGAAAAACTGTTTTTT. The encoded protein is CASSLGIRRPNEKLFF. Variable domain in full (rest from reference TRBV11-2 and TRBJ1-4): EAGVAQSPRYKIIEKRQSVAFWCNPISGHATLYWYQQILGQGPKLLIQFQNNGVVDDSQLPKDRFSAERLKGVDSTLKIQPAKLEDSAVYLCASSLGIRRPNEKLFFGSGTQLSVL.

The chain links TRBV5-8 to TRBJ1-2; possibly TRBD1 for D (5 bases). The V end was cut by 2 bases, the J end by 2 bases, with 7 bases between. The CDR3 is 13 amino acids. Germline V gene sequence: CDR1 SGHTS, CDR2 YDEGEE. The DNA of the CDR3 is TGTGCCAGCAGCTTCGACAGCAACTATGGCTACACCTTC. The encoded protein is CASSFDSNYGYTF.

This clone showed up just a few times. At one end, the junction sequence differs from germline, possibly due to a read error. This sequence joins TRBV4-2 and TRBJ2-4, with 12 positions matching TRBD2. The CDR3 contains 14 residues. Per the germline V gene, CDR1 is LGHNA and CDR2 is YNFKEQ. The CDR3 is CASSPTGTSGSYNF. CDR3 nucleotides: TGTGCCAGCAGCCCGACCGGGACTAGCGGGTCTTATAACTTC.

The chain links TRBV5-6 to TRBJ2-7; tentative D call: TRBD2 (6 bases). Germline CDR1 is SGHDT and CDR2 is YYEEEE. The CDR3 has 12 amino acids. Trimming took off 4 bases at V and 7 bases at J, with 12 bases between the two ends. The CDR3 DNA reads TGTGCCAGCAGCCGGGGACTTGCGGAGCAGTACTTC. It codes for CASSRGLAEQYF.

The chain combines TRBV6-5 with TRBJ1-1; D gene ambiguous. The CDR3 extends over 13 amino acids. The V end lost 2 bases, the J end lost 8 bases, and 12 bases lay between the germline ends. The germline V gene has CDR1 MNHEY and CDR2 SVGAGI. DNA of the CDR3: TGTGCCAGCAGTTACGGAGGACGGCCAGAAGCTTTCTTT. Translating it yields CASSYGGRPEAFF.

The CDR3 is CASSKGSDRGRDTEAFF. CDR3 nucleotides: TGTGCCAGCAGCAAAGGCTCGGACAGGGGGAGAGATACTGAAGCTTTCTTT. V is TRBV11-3 and J is TRBJ1-1, with 10 bases matching TRBD1. The CDR3 runs 17 residues. V shed 5 bases, J shed 5 bases, and the junction held 14 bases outside the gene matches. Germline CDR1 and CDR2: SGHNT and YENEEA.

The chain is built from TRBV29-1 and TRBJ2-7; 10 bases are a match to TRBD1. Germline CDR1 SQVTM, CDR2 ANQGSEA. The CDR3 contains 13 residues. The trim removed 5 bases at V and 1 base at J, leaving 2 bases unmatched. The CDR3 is CSVWTGGSYEQYF. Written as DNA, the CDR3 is TGCAGCGTTTGGACAGGGGGTTCCTACGAGCAGTACTTC.

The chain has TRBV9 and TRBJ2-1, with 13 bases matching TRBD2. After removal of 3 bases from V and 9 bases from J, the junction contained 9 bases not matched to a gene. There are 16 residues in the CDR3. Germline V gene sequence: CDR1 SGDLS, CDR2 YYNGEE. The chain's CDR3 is CASSGPGTSGAGEQFF. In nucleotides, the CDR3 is TGTGCCAGCAGCGGACCCGGGACTAGCGGGGCTGGTGAGCAGTTCTTC.

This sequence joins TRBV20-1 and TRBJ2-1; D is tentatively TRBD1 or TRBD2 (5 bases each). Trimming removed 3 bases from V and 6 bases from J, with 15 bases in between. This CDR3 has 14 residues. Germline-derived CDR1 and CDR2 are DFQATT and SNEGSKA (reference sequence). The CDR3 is CSASTGRVRNEQFF. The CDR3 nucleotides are TGCAGTGCTAGTACGGGACGAGTCCGCAATGAGCAGTTCTTC.

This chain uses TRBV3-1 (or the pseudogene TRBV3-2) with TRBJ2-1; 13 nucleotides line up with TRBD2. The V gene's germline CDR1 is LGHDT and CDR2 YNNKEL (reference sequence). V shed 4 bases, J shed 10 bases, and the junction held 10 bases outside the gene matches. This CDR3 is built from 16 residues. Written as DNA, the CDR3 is TGTGCCAGCAGCCCAACTAGCGGGGGGGAAGGCGGGGAGCAGTTCTTC. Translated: CASSPTSGGEGGEQFF.